This T cell receptor beta chain is drawn from a study of OX40 agonist ivuxolimab in advanced cancers. About the study: Head and neck, renal cell, melanoma or hepatocellular carcinoma were the cancers that dose-escalation patients had.

Note on this clone: Its antigen is currently unknown.

Study findings and constraints: CD8+ T cells averaged more expanded clones than CD4+. The expanded peripheral T cells' antigen specificity was not determined.

Trimming took off 7 bases at V and 4 bases at J, with 11 bases between the two ends. The CDR3 extends over 13 amino acids. CDR1 and CDR2 from the germline V gene are SGHVS and FNYEAQ. Method: immunoSEQ multiplex PCR; TCRdb's copy keeps in-frame clones and lacks some. The repertoire holds around 69,000 clones, with 85% to 90% as singletons. This TCR was recovered from an adult with an advanced solid tumor such as melanoma, head and neck, liver or kidney cancer. The specimen was CD4+ or CD8+ T cells sorted from blood, collected in a trial of the OX40 agonist ivuxolimab. The J gene is TRBJ1-3, the V gene TRBV7-6; unclear D gene. The CDR3, as DNA: TGTGCCAGCACCCTCGCGAAGGGAAACACCATATATTTT. It encodes CASTLAKGNTIYF.